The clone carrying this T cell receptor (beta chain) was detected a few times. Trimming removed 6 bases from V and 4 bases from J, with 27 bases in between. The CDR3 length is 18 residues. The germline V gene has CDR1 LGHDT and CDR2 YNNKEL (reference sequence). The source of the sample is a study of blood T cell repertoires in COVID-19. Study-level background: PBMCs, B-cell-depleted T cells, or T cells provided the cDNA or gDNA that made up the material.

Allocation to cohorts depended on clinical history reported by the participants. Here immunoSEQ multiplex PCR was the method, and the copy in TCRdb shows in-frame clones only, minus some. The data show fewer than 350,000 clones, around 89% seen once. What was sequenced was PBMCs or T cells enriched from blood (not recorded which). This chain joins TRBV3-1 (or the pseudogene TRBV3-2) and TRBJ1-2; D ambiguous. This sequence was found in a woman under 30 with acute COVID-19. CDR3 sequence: CASSKLPGGGGYSYGYTF. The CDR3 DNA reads TGTGCCAGCAGTAAGTTACCGGGAGGCGGAGGGTACAGCTATGGCTACACCTTC.